This TCR beta chain came from a study of blood T cells in healthy people across ages. Study results and limitations: TCR beta diversity tracked closely with naive T cell percentage.

With regard to this clonotype: What it binds is unknown.

Donors were systemically healthy Caucasian individuals from Russia aged roughly 6 to 100 years. Whenever a sample was processed, at least 6 million PBMCs were isolated. Germline V gives CDR1 SEHNR, CDR2 FQNEAQ (reference sequence). V dropped 5 bases and J dropped 14 bases, with 19 bases sitting between them. CDR3 length: 13 amino acids. Primers used in a second PCR of about 6 to 12 cycles were a sample-barcoded 5' primer and a J-beta primer mix. Each of the cDNA molecules was tagged by a template-switch adaptor with 12 random nucleotides. TCRdb called the 5' RACE reads again in MiXCR, with one record for every CDR3 protein. The profile shows approximately 900,000 distinct CDR3 sequences, roughly 52% of them singletons.

The source material was blood. The chain combines TRBV7-9 with TRBJ2-1; D is perhaps TRBD1 (6 bases). This receptor was obtained from a young man in good health. Written as DNA, the CDR3 is TGTGCCAGCAGCCCGGCCGGGGACATTAAAGAGTTCTTC. Its translation: CASSPAGDIKEFF.